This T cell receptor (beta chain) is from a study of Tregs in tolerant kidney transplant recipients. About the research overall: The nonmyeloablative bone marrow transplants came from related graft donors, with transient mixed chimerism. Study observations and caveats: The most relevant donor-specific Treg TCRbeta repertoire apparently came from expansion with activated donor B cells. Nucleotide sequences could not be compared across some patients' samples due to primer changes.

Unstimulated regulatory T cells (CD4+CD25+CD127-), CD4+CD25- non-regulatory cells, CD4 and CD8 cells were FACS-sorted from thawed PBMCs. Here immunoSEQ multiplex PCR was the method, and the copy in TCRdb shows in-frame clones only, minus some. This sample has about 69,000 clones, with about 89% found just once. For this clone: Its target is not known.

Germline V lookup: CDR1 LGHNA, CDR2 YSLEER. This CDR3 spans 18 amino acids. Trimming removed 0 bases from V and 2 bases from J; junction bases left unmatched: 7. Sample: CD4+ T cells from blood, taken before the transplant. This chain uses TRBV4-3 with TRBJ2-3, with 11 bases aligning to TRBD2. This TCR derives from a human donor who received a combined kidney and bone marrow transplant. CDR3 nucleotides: TGCGCCAGCAGCCAAGATTGGCTAGCGGGAGGTTCCACAGATACGCAGTATTTT. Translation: CASSQDWLAGGSTDTQYF.